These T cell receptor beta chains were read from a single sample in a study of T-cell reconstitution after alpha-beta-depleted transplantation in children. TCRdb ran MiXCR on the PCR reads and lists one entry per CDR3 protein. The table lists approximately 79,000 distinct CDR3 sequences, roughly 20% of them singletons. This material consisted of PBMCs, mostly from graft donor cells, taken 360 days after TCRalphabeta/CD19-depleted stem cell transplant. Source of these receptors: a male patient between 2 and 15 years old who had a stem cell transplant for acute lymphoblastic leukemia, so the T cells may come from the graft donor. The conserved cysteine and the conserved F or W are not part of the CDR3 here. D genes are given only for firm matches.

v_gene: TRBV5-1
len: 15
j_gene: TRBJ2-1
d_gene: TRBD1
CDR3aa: ASSFAGTGYVYNEQF

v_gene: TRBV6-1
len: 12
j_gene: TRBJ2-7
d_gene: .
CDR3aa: ASSEYRVQGEQY

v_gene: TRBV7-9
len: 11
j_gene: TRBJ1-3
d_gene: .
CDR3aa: AISPRVRGTIY

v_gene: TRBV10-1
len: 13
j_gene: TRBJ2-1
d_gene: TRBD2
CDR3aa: ASSQAGSSYNEQF

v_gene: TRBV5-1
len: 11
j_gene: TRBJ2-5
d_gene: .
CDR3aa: ASSLGGMETQY

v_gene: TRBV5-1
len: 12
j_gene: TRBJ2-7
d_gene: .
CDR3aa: ASSLVGITYEQY

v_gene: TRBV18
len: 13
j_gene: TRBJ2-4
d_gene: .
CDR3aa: ASSPQTGRQNIQY

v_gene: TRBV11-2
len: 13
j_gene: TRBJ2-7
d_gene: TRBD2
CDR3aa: ASSLGSGRAREQY

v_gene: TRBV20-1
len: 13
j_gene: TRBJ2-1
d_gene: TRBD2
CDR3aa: SASRLAGDYNEQF

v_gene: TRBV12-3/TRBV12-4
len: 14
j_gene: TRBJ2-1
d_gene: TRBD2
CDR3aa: ASSFAGTSLVNEQF

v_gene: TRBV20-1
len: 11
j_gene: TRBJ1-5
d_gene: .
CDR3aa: SAKSGLNQPQH

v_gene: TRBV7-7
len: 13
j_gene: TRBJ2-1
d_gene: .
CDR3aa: ASSPSGRPVNEQF

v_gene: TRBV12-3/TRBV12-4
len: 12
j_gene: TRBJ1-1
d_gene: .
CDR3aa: ASSFWTENTEAF

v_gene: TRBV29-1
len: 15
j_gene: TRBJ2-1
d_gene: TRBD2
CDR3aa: SVDSVLARDLYNEQF

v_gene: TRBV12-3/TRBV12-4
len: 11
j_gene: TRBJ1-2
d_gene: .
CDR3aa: ASSLSLNYGYT

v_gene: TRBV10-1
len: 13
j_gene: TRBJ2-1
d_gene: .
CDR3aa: ASSALGPNYNEQF

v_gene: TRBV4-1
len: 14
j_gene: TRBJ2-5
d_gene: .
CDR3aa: ASSQDHRGGQETQY

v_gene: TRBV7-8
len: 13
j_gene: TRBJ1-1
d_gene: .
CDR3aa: ASSLDRAMNTEAF

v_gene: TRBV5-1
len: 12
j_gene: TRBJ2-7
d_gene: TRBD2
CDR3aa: ASRELAGGYEQY

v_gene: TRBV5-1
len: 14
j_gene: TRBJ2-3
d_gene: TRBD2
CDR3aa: ASSLHGTSGTDTQY

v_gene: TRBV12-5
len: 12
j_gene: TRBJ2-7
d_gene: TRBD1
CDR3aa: ASAYDRGLYEQY

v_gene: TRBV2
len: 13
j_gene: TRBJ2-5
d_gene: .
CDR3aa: ASRVERVRQETQY

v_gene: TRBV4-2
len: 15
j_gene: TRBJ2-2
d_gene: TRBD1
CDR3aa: ASSPRRDRRNTGELF

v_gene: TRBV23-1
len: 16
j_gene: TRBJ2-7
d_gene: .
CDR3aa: ASSQSKDGKVPSYEQY

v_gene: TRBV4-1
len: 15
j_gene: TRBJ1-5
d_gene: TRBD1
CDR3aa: ASSQGDRERGNQPQH

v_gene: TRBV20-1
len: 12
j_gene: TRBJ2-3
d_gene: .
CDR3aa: SAGIRRATDTQY

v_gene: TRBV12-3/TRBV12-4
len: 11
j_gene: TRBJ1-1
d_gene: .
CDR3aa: ASRKQGRTEAF